This TCR beta chain was observed in a study of T-cell reconstitution after alpha-beta-depleted transplantation in children. This clonotype turned up a few times. Molecular barcoding with unique molecular identifiers was used for the TCRbeta library. MiXCR, applied by TCRdb to the PCR reads, yields one record per CDR3 protein. Here the sample spans approximately 420,000 distinct CDR3 sequences, approximately 10% being singletons. J was trimmed by 7 bases and V by 5 bases; bases with no gene match: 8. CDR3 length: 14 amino acids. Per germline, CDR1 ENHRY and CDR2 SYGVKD. The TCR originated in a human donor who donated a stem cell graft to a child with acute myeloid leukemia. The chain joins TRBV10-3 to TRBJ1-5; 7 bases match TRBD1. Source: PBMCs from the stem cell graft donor, taken from the stem cell graft. CDR3 DNA: TGTGCCATCAGTCAAACAGGGGACGGGCAGCCCCAGCATTTT. As protein: CAISQTGDGQPQHF.